This TCR beta chain was recorded in a study of blood T cell repertoires in COVID-19. Looking at the study overall: Acute and convalescent COVID-19 specimens originated in the United States, Italy and Spain.

The CDR3 extends over 14 amino acids. Between the trimmed V and J ends, which lost 5 bases and 7 bases, there was a span of 17 bases. Germline V gene sequence: CDR1 MNHEY, CDR2 SVGEGT. This clone was counted only a few times. Sequencing used immunoSEQ multiplex PCR; TCRdb keeps in-frame clones, though not all of them. The sample includes about 170,000 clones, roughly 80% of them seen just once. The receptor was derived from a human donor with acute or convalescent COVID-19. The donor label of this sample is uncertain. Material for sequencing was peripheral blood. The rearrangement joins TRBV6-2 or TRBV6-3 to TRBJ1-1, with D perhaps matching TRBD1 (5 bases). CDR3 nucleotide sequence: TGTGCCAGCAGTCACCCCCGTCGGGGGAATGAAGCTTTCTTT. This translates into CASSHPRRGNEAFF.